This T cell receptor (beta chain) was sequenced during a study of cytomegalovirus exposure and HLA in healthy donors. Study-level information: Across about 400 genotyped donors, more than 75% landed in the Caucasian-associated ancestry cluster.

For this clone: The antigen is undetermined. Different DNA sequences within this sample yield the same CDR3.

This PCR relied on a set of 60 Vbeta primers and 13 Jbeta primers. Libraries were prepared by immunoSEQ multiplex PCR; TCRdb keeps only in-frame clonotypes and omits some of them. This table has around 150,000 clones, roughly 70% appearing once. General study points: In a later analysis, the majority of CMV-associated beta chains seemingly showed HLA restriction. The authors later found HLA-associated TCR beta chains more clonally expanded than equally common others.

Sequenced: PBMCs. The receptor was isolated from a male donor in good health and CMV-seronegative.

The CDR3 DNA follows: TGTGCCAGCAGCTTAGGCTTGCTCGGGAGCAAAGAGACCCAGTACTTC. It translates to CASSLGLLGSKETQYF. V gene TRBV11-2 combines with J gene TRBJ2-5; possibly TRBD2 for D (6 bases). The CDR3 has 16 amino acids. Between the trimmed V and J ends, which lost 1 base and 3 bases, there was a span of 15 bases. Germline V CDR1 and CDR2: SGHAT, FQNNGV.